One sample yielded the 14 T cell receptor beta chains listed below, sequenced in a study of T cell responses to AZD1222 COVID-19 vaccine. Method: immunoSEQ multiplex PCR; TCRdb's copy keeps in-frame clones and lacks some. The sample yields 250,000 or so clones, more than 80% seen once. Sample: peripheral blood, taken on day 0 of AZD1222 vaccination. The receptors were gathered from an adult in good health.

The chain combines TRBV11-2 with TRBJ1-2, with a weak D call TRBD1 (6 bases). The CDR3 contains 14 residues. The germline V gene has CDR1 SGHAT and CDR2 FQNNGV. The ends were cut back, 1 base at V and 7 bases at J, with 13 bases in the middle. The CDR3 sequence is CASSLGGRAGGYTF. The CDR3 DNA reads TGTGCCAGCAGCTTAGGGGGGCGGGCCGGTGGCTACACCTTC.

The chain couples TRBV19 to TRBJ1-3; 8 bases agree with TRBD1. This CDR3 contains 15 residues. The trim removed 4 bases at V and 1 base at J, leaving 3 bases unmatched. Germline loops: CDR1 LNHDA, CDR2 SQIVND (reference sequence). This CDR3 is CASSRQGISGNTIYF. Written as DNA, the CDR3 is TGTGCCAGTAGTAGACAGGGGATTTCTGGAAACACCATATATTTT.

This CDR3 reads CATRNNMNTEAFF. For the CDR3, the DNA is TGTGCCACCCGCAATAACATGAACACTGAAGCTTTCTTT. The genes are TRBV2 and TRBJ1-1; D is unclear. The CDR3 is 13 amino acids. Germline CDR1 reads SNHLY; CDR2 reads FYNNEI. Trimming took 10 bases from V and 0 from J, leaving 12 bases between them. Filled out from reference TRBV2 and TRBJ1-1, the complete variable domain reads EPEVTQTPSHQVTQMGQEVILRCVPISNHLYFYWYRQILGQKVEFLVSFYNNEISEKSEIFDDQFSVERPDGSNFTLKIRSTKLEDSAMYFCATRNNMNTEAFFGQGTRLTVV.

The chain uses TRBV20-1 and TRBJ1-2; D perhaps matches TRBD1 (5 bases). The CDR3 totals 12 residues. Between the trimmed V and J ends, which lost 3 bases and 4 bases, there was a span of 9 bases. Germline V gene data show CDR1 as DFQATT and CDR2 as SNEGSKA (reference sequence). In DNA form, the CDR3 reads TGCAGTGCTAGTGCTGGGACCTATGGCTACACCTTC. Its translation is CSASAGTYGYTF.

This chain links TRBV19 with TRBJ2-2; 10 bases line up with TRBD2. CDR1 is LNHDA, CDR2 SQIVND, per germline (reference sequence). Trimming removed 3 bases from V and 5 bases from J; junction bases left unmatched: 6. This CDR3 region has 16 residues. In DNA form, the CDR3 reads TGTGCCAGTAGTATTCTAGCGGGAGCGGAAACCGGGGAGCTGTTTTTT. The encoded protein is CASSILAGAETGELFF.

In nucleotides, the CDR3 is TGTGCCAGCCGATACCTGGGCAGGGGCGAGCAGTACTTC. This codes for CASRYLGRGEQYF. The chain combines TRBV3-1 (or the pseudogene TRBV3-2) with TRBJ2-7, with TRBD1 as a possible D gene (6 bases). The ends were cut back, 8 bases at V and 6 bases at J, with 17 bases in the middle. CDR3 length: 13 amino acids. Germline CDR1 reads LGHDT; CDR2 reads YNNKEL (reference sequence).

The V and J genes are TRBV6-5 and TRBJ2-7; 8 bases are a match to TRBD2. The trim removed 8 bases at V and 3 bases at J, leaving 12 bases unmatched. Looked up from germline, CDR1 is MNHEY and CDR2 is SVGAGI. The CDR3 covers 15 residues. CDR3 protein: CASYGIAGSHYEQYF. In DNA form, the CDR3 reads TGTGCCAGCTACGGGATAGCGGGAAGTCACTACGAGCAGTACTTC.

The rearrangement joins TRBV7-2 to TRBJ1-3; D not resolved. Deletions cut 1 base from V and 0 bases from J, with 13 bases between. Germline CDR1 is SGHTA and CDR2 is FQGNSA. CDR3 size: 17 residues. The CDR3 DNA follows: TGTGCCAGCAGCTTAGGCCTGGGCTCCCACTCTGGAAACACCATATATTTT. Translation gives CASSLGLGSHSGNTIYF.

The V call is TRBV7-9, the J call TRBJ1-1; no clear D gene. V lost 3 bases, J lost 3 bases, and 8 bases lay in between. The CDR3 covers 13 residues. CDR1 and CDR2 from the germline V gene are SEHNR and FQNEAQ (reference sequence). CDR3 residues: CASSFRVDTEAFF. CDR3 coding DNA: TGTGCCAGCAGCTTTAGGGTTGACACTGAAGCTTTCTTT.

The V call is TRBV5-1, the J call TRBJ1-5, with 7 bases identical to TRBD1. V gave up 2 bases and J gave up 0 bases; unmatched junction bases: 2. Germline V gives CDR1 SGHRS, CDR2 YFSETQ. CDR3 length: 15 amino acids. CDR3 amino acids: CASSFGQDSNQPQHF. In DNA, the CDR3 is TGCGCCAGCAGCTTTGGACAGGATAGCAATCAGCCCCAGCATTTT.

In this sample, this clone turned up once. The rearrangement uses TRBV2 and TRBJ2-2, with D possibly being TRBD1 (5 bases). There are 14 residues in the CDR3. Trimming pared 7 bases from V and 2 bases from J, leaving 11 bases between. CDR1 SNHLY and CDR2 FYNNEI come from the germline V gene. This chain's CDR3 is CASNWGLNTGELFF. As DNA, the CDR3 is TGTGCCAGCAATTGGGGCTTAAACACCGGGGAGCTGTTTTTT.

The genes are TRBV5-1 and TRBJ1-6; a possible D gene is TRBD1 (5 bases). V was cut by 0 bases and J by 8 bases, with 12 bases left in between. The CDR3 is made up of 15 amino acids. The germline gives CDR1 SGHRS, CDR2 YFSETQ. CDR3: CASSLAGAGYSPLHF. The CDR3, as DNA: TGCGCCAGCAGCTTGGCCGGGGCGGGGTATTCACCCCTCCACTTT. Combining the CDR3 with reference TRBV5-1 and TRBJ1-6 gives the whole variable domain KAGVTQTPRYLIKTRGQQVTLSCSPISGHRSVSWYQQTPGQGLQFLFEYFSETQRNKGNFPGRFSGRQFSNSRSEMNVSTLELGDSALYLCASSLAGAGYSPLHFGNGTRLTVT.

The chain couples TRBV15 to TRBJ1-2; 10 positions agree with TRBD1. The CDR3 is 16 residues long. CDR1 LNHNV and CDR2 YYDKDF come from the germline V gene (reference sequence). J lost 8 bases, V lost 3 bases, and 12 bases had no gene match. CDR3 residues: CATSRGRGQGYVGYTF. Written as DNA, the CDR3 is TGTGCCACCAGCAGGGGAAGGGGACAGGGGTATGTCGGCTACACCTTC. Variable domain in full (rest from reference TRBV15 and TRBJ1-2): DAMVIQNPRYQVTQFGKPVTLSCSQTLNHNVMYWYQQKSSQAPKLLFHYYDKDFNNEADTPDNFQSRRPNTSFCFLDIRSPGLGDTAMYLCATSRGRGQGYVGYTFGSGTRLTVV.

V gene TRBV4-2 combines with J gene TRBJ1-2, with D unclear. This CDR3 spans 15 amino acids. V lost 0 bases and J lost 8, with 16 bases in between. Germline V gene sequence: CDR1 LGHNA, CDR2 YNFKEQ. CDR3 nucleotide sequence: TGTGCCAGCAGCCAAGACGGTTATCCTATTGAAGGCTACACCTTC. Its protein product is CASSQDGYPIEGYTF.